These T cell receptor beta chains were read from a single sample in a study of blood T cell repertoires in COVID-19. The assay was immunoSEQ multiplex PCR, and TCRdb's table has in-frame clones only and misses some. The sample lists about 27,000 clones; 88% were seen once. The sample comprised peripheral blood. These receptor sequences come from a woman in her 50s with active COVID-19. Both conserved end residues are part of each CDR3. The order of the fields is V gene, clone size, D gene, J gene, CDR3 protein, CDR3 DNA. The D gene is left open where the match is weak. The listing skips clone size in some rows; elsewhere it reads once, few, many or a size class.

v_call: TRBV7-9; clone_size: -; d_call: -; j_call: TRBJ1-2; cdr3_aa: CASSLEQEDGYTF; cdr3_nt: TGTGCCAGCAGCTTAGAACAGGAAGATGGCTACACCTTC
v_call: TRBV19; clone_size: -; d_call: -; j_call: TRBJ2-5; cdr3_aa: CASSTGRQETQYF; cdr3_nt: TGTGCCAGTAGTACAGGGAGGCAAGAGACCCAGTACTTC
v_call: TRBV6-6; clone_size: -; d_call: TRBD1; j_call: TRBJ2-5; cdr3_aa: CASSPIYPGDSPQETQYF; cdr3_nt: TGTGCCAGCAGTCCCATATACCCTGGGGACAGTCCACAAGAGACCCAGTACTTC
v_call: TRBV27; clone_size: -; d_call: TRBD1; j_call: TRBJ1-1; cdr3_aa: CASSLYRGNTEAFF; cdr3_nt: TGTGCCAGCAGTTTATACAGGGGGAACACTGAAGCTTTCTTT
v_call: TRBV6-6; clone_size: -; d_call: -; j_call: TRBJ1-2; cdr3_aa: CASSSTEYYGYTF; cdr3_nt: TGTGCCAGCAGTTCCACAGAGTACTATGGCTACACCTTC
v_call: TRBV6-5; clone_size: -; d_call: -; j_call: TRBJ2-3; cdr3_aa: CASSYSSADTQYF; cdr3_nt: TGTGCCAGCAGTTACTCGTCAGCAGATACGCAGTATTTT
v_call: TRBV27; clone_size: few; d_call: TRBD1; j_call: TRBJ2-5; cdr3_aa: CASSSGQGTQETQYF; cdr3_nt: TGTGCCAGCAGCTCCGGACAGGGGACGCAAGAGACCCAGTACTTC
v_call: TRBV5-1; clone_size: few; d_call: TRBD1; j_call: TRBJ1-1; cdr3_aa: CASSWGGQANTEAFF; cdr3_nt: TGCGCCAGCAGTTGGGGGGGACAGGCAAACACTGAAGCTTTCTTT
v_call: TRBV5-1; clone_size: -; d_call: TRBD1; j_call: TRBJ2-2; cdr3_aa: CASSPITGGGSTGELFF; cdr3_nt: TGCGCCAGCAGCCCAATTACAGGGGGCGGTAGCACCGGGGAGCTGTTTTTT
v_call: TRBV28; clone_size: -; d_call: TRBD1; j_call: TRBJ1-2; cdr3_aa: CASRSTGTGANYGYTF; cdr3_nt: TGTGCCAGCAGGTCGACAGGGACAGGAGCTAACTATGGCTACACCTTC
v_call: TRBV18; clone_size: -; d_call: -; j_call: TRBJ1-1; cdr3_aa: CASSPRRGMNTEAFF; cdr3_nt: TGTGCCAGCTCACCCAGGCGGGGAATGAACACTGAAGCTTTCTTT
v_call: TRBV19; clone_size: -; d_call: -; j_call: TRBJ2-7; cdr3_aa: CASSIGQGLTYEQYF; cdr3_nt: TGTGCCAGTAGTATTGGGCAGGGGCTTACCTACGAGCAGTACTTC
v_call: TRBV5-1; clone_size: -; d_call: TRBD2; j_call: TRBJ2-1; cdr3_aa: CASSPSGSASNEQFF; cdr3_nt: TGCGCCAGCAGCCCAAGCGGGAGTGCGTCGAATGAGCAGTTCTTC
v_call: TRBV6-5; clone_size: -; d_call: -; j_call: TRBJ1-5; cdr3_aa: CASGAVGNQPQHF; cdr3_nt: TGTGCCAGCGGGGCAGTCGGCAATCAGCCCCAGCATTTT
v_call: TRBV4-1; clone_size: -; d_call: -; j_call: TRBJ1-6; cdr3_aa: CASSQDQAGFNSPLHF; cdr3_nt: TGCGCCAGCAGCCAAGATCAGGCAGGGTTTAATTCACCCCTCCACTTT
v_call: TRBV29-1; clone_size: once; d_call: -; j_call: TRBJ2-7; cdr3_aa: CSVGASYEQYF; cdr3_nt: TGCAGCGTTGGGGCTTCCTACGAGCAGTACTTC
v_call: TRBV6-2/TRBV6-3; clone_size: -; d_call: TRBD2; j_call: TRBJ2-7; cdr3_aa: CASSDPAGGGSKQYF; cdr3_nt: TGTGCCAGCAGTGACCCGGCGGGAGGGGGGAGCAAGCAGTACTTC
v_call: TRBV5-6; clone_size: -; d_call: TRBD1; j_call: TRBJ1-5; cdr3_aa: CASSRGTGGGQPQHF; cdr3_nt: TGTGCCAGCAGCCGCGGGACAGGGGGTGGACAGCCCCAGCATTTT
v_call: TRBV6-5; clone_size: once; d_call: -; j_call: TRBJ2-7; cdr3_aa: CASRAGYEQYF; cdr3_nt: TGTGCCAGCAGGGCGGGCTACGAGCAGTACTTC
v_call: TRBV29-1; clone_size: -; d_call: TRBD1; j_call: TRBJ1-5; cdr3_aa: CSIRQGPNQPQHF; cdr3_nt: TGCAGCATAAGACAGGGTCCAAATCAGCCCCAGCATTTT
v_call: TRBV19; clone_size: -; d_call: TRBD1; j_call: TRBJ1-5; cdr3_aa: CASSQTGGNQPQHF; cdr3_nt: TGTGCCAGTAGCCAGACAGGGGGTAATCAGCCCCAGCATTTT
v_call: TRBV28; clone_size: -; d_call: -; j_call: TRBJ1-1; cdr3_aa: CASTRGGNTEAFF; cdr3_nt: TGTGCCAGCACCCGGGGTGGTAACACTGAAGCTTTCTTT
v_call: TRBV11-2; clone_size: -; d_call: TRBD2; j_call: TRBJ2-1; cdr3_aa: CASSYLAGGPGNEQFF; cdr3_nt: TGTGCCAGCAGCTATCTAGCGGGAGGGCCCGGCAATGAGCAGTTCTTC
v_call: TRBV5-1; clone_size: -; d_call: -; j_call: TRBJ1-5; cdr3_aa: CASSLDPASGSSNQPQHF; cdr3_nt: TGCGCCAGCAGCTTGGACCCCGCAAGTGGCTCTAGCAATCAGCCCCAGCATTTT
v_call: TRBV2; clone_size: -; d_call: TRBD2; j_call: TRBJ2-1; cdr3_aa: CASSEATPAGTFGYEQFF; cdr3_nt: TGTGCCAGCAGTGAAGCGACTCCAGCGGGGACCTTTGGGTATGAGCAGTTCTTC
v_call: TRBV5-1; clone_size: -; d_call: TRBD1; j_call: TRBJ2-2; cdr3_aa: CASSLVGGNTGELFF; cdr3_nt: TGCGCCAGCAGCTTGGTAGGGGGCAACACCGGGGAGCTGTTTTTT
v_call: TRBV5-1; clone_size: -; d_call: TRBD1; j_call: TRBJ1-1; cdr3_aa: CASSLGQGFEAFF; cdr3_nt: TGCGCCAGCAGCTTGGGACAGGGGTTTGAAGCTTTCTTT
v_call: TRBV28; clone_size: -; d_call: TRBD1; j_call: TRBJ2-7; cdr3_aa: CASSPGQVSYEQYF; cdr3_nt: TGTGCCAGCAGTCCGGGACAGGTATCCTACGAGCAGTACTTC
v_call: TRBV4-1; clone_size: once; d_call: -; j_call: TRBJ1-2; cdr3_aa: CASSPWGAATNYGYTF; cdr3_nt: TGCGCCAGCAGCCCCTGGGGAGCGGCTACTAACTATGGCTACACCTTC
v_call: TRBV27; clone_size: -; d_call: TRBD2; j_call: TRBJ2-7; cdr3_aa: CASSLAGVPRAQYF; cdr3_nt: TGTGCCAGCAGTTTAGCGGGAGTCCCGAGAGCGCAGTACTTC
v_call: TRBV30; clone_size: medium-sized; d_call: -; j_call: TRBJ2-3; cdr3_aa: CAWSVPGQWTDTQYF; cdr3_nt: TGTGCCTGGAGTGTACCAGGACAGTGGACAGATACGCAGTATTTT
v_call: TRBV28; clone_size: -; d_call: -; j_call: TRBJ2-5; cdr3_aa: CASSLDLKTQYF; cdr3_nt: TGTGCCAGCAGTCTAGACTTGAAGACCCAGTACTTC
v_call: TRBV19; clone_size: -; d_call: TRBD1; j_call: TRBJ2-7; cdr3_aa: CASSTGQGAAYEQYF; cdr3_nt: TGTGCCAGTAGTACCGGACAGGGGGCGGCCTACGAGCAGTACTTC